This record concerns one TCR beta chain sequence. The clone's antigen remains unknown. No per-base quality is available; no much larger clone lies one base away. TCRbeta CDR3 regions were amplified from genomic DNA by means of the immunoSEQ Assay, a bias-controlled multiplex PCR. On the study's bioinformatics: The number of nucleated cells in each sample was estimated from the amplification of reference gene primers within the assay. Sequence reads were collapsed and filtered to measure the absolute abundance of every unique TCRbeta CDR3 rearrangement. For each sample, productive Simpson clonality was calculated as the square root of Simpson's diversity index over productive rearrangements. Not all clones reach the TCRdb copy of this immuneACCESS table, which keeps in-frame sequences only. Checked studies attribute under half of the gap to unresolved V genes and leave the rest unexplained. The D gene and trimming were derived from the DNA, and the V and J assignments and clone size from that table. Recorded for this sample are under 400,000 clones; 88% of them occurred a single time. 1.5% to 2% of the sample lies in the top ten.

In Seattle, one collaborating source enrolled patients while the infection was active and tracked those patients longitudinally over the course of disease. The collaborating institutions used their own protocols to collect whole blood in K2EDTA tubes. For TCRbeta analysis, collaborator samples were shipped as frozen whole blood, as isolated PBMCs, or as DNA extracted from either sample type. The germline V gene gives CDR1 as KGHSH and CDR2 as LQKENI. Trimmed from V: 3 bases; trimmed from J: 1 base; junction bases lacking a gene match: 5. From cysteine to phenylalanine, the CDR3 is 16 amino acids long. Only the CDR3 region is kept as DNA, spanning 48 bases read in frame from base 1. The source of the sample is a study of blood T cell repertoires in COVID-19 (dated by TCRdb to about 2020). Concerning the study at large: The collaborator samples originated in the United States, Italy and Spain and spanned the acute and convalescent phases of COVID-19. Samples were obtained from the ongoing ImmuneRACE study (first 160 participants) and from about 1,300 subjects provided by 6 global collaborators. The material from the prospective study consisted of cDNA or gDNA derived from T cells, B-cell-depleted T cells, or PBMCs. Where HLA class I and class II types were available, the types were taken from metadata supplied by the sample provider, not from assay-based typing. Subjects who had been exposed to COVID-19, were actively infected with it, or had recovered from it provided the deeply sampled blood TCRbeta repertoires that made up the dataset. The repertoires were released in a freely available public database intended as a resource for research on the immune response to SARS-CoV-2. The sample metadata nearly always contained a de-identified subject ID, COVID-19 status, age in years and sex.

General findings and caveats noted by the study authors: How much clinical and demographic metadata was included differed by source and by participant, and the metadata was provided uncurated.

The sample comprised peripheral blood. The V gene is TRBV18 and the J gene is TRBJ1-1, with TRBD1 matching 10 junction bases. The TCR originated in a woman aged 25 to 39 with COVID-19, enrolled during active disease. The CDR3 here reads CASSPYDRGRNTEAFF. The base sequence is TGTGCCAGCTCACCGTACGACAGGGGGCGGAACACTGAAGCTTTCTTT.